The rows below give T cell receptor beta chains drawn from one sample of a study of OX40 agonist ivuxolimab in advanced cancers. The assay was immunoSEQ multiplex PCR, and TCRdb's table has in-frame clones only and misses some. The sample consists of over 55,000 clones, about 88% of them appearing once. Sequences were derived from CD4+ or CD8+ T cells sorted from blood, sampled in a trial of the OX40 agonist ivuxolimab. The receptors derive from an adult with an advanced solid tumor such as melanoma, head and neck, liver or kidney cancer. Each CDR3 is given with its conserved first and last residue.

V gene	CDR3 protein
TRBV11-2	CASSPTGSGPGELFF
TRBV4-3	CASSLQGSDEQFF
TRBV7-6	CASSFTSGGVNEQFF
TRBV11-3	CASSLTSGDLDTQYF
TRBV9	CASSPRIGVEKLFF
TRBV2	CASTVGTPDTGELFF
TRBV10-3	CAISGPGELFF
TRBV7-9	CASSSAGLTEAFF
TRBV6-1	CASSEVLEDVLTF
TRBV10-3	CAISTGQGGTEAFF
TRBV2	CASSEKQGAGGYTF
TRBV5-1	CASSLEYEQFF
TRBV30	CAWPGQQKKTVF
TRBV9	CASRPGTLANTGELFF
TRBV4-3	CASSSGDVGAGELFF
TRBV5-1	CASSLGGLGEKLFF
TRBV19	CASSVPHAGIQYF
TRBV5-1	CASSLASGNQPQHF
TRBV28	CASSLGRRYTEAFF
TRBV11-3	CASRLAMNTEAFF
TRBV5-1	CASSLESSYNEQFF
TRBV28	CASSLVEQSLGPQHF
TRBV6-1	CASALLGELFF
TRBV9	CASSPHPGGLSSYEQYF
TRBV9	CASSVESNNSPLHF
TRBV18	CASSPFVTEGGEQHF
TRBV6-6	CASSYSLWGNTEAFF
TRBV7-2	CASSLLTGSGEKLFF
TRBV20-1	CSARARRGYTF
TRBV7-3	CASSLTGYSYNSPLHF
TRBV5-1	CASRVLAGSSSYEQYF
TRBV27	CASSPVTSGYEQYF
TRBV7-9	CASSLGSTGGSPLHF
TRBV14	CASSQDVLPRGVSKNIQYF
TRBV5-6	CASSLEPGGGEKLFF
TRBV6-5	CASSYSIGDTEAFF
TRBV5-1	CASSESETQYF
TRBV14	CASSHGNSYEQYF
TRBV6-6	CASKGGAGLGNTIYF
TRBV10-3	CAITQGTGGTYGYTF
TRBV5-1	CASSEGQGRFNEQFF
TRBV6-5	CASRPPGGAGEQFF
TRBV7-9	CASSFGTGIEKLFF
TRBV29-1	CSAPVRGRDGEAFF
TRBV28	CASSFRTGNTIYF
TRBV5-1	CASSLALTEQYF
TRBV6-5	CASSWDPKRSGYTF
TRBV7-3	CASSPEPGTPLGRNTQYF
TRBV4-1	CASSQEGQGGSPLHF
TRBV21-1	CASSKGKGHHYGYTF
TRBV6-5	CASSYDSSGNTIYF
TRBV4-3	CASSQDSGGNTIYF
TRBV7-9	CASRPKTGDGSPLHF